The 8 T cell receptor beta chains given below trace back to one sample, sequenced in a study of a mutant IDH1 vaccine in newly diagnosed glioma. Time point of the sample: baseline, week 1 (first vaccination visit). The treatment here: pre-vaccination baseline after standard-of-care therapy. Only in-frame clones appear in the TCRdb table, and some are missing; sequencing was by immunoSEQ multiplex PCR. This repertoire shows about 23,000 clones, approximately 90% found once; its top ten account for 7% to 10%. Sequences were derived from PBMCs, sampled from a glioma patient treated with radiotherapy, temozolomide or both. The receptors were sampled from a man younger than 45 with glioma.

The sample holds one count of this clone. J is TRBJ2-2 and V is TRBV18; TRBD1 agrees at 7 bases. Germline CDR1 and CDR2: KGHSH and LQKENI. The CDR3 is 19 residues long. With 3 bases clipped from V and 4 bases from J, the junction kept 17 bases outside the gene matches. CDR3 DNA sequence: TGTGCCAGCTCACCCCCTGGGACAGCGCGGGTTCTGACCACCGGGGAGCTGTTTTTT. Translated: CASSPPGTARVLTTGELFF. Drawing the rest from reference TRBV18 and TRBJ2-2, the complete variable domain is NAGVMQNPRHLVRRRGQEARLRCSPMKGHSHVYWYRQLPEEGLKFMVYLQKENIIDESGMPKERFSAEFPKEGPSILRIQQVVRGDSAAYFCASSPPGTARVLTTGELFFGEGSRLTVL.

This clone has only one observation. This rearrangement joins TRBV19 to TRBJ1-2, with TRBD1 matching 11 bases. The trim removed 5 bases at V and 2 bases at J, leaving 4 bases unmatched. Germline values: CDR1 LNHDA, CDR2 SQIVND (reference sequence). The CDR3 has 15 residues. In DNA form, the CDR3 reads TGTGCCAGTAGTGAGGACAGGGGGCGGAACTATGGCTACACCTTC. Its translation: CASSEDRGRNYGYTF.

V usage is TRBV4-1 and J usage is TRBJ1-1, with D maybe TRBD1 (6 bases). The germline V gene encodes CDR1 MGHRA and CDR2 YSYEKL. V was clipped by 3 bases and J by 1 base, with 12 bases between them. The CDR3 spans 15 residues. The chain's CDR3 is CASSHEGERNTEAFF. The CDR3 DNA reads as TGCGCCAGCAGCCATGAGGGGGAGAGGAACACTGAAGCTTTCTTT.

The rearrangement links TRBV4-1 to TRBJ1-1, with 7 bases that match TRBD1. Trimming took 0 bases from V and 4 from J; bases not matched to a gene: 5. The CDR3 is made up of 15 amino acids. Germline lookup yields CDR1 MGHRA and CDR2 YSYEKL. The CDR3 sequence: CASSQEIGQATEAFF. CDR3 DNA: TGCGCCAGCAGCCAAGAAATAGGACAGGCCACTGAAGCTTTCTTT.

This sequence joins TRBV9 and TRBJ2-1; 10 nucleotides line up with TRBD2. The CDR3 has 18 amino acids. V shed 0 bases, J shed 0 bases, and the junction held 6 bases outside the gene matches. Germline loops: CDR1 SGDLS, CDR2 YYNGEE. The CDR3 sequence: CASSVVGLAASSYNEQFF. The CDR3 DNA is TGTGCCAGCAGCGTAGTTGGACTAGCGGCGAGCTCCTACAATGAGCAGTTCTTC.

The chain joins TRBV4-2 to TRBJ2-1, with 10 bases identical to TRBD2. The trim removed 0 bases at V and 8 bases at J, leaving 10 bases unmatched. The CDR3 contains 17 residues. The germline gives CDR1 LGHNA, CDR2 YNFKEQ. The CDR3 loop is CASSQDRTSGGVDEQFF. The CDR3 DNA is TGTGCCAGCAGCCAAGATCGGACTAGCGGAGGGGTCGATGAGCAGTTCTTC.

This chain uses TRBV28 with TRBJ1-2, with a weak D call TRBD1 (5 bases). The germline V gene has CDR1 MDHEN and CDR2 SYDVKM. The CDR3 sequence is 15 residues long. The V and J ends lost 1 base and 4 bases respectively, with 13 bases between them. The CDR3 DNA sequence: TGTGCCAGCAGTTTATTAGGGGCTAGGGGCTATGGCTACACCTTC. Encoded protein: CASSLLGARGYGYTF.

V gene TRBV5-1 combines with J gene TRBJ2-7; 10 bases align to TRBD1. Losses at the gene ends were 0 bases for V and 2 bases for J; bases not matched to a gene: 2. The V gene's germline CDR1 is SGHRS and CDR2 YFSETQ. The CDR3 length is 15 residues. The chain's CDR3 is CASSLAGQGPYEQYF. For the CDR3, the DNA is TGCGCCAGCAGCTTGGCGGGACAGGGGCCCTACGAGCAGTACTTC.